The 5 T cell receptor beta chains below were found in one sample sequenced in a study of early T cells in non-severe SARS-CoV-2 infection. From the 5' RACE reads, TCRdb called clonotypes with MiXCR, one entry per CDR3 protein. Counted here are around 48,000 distinct CDR3 sequences, roughly an eighth occurring once; the ten biggest clones make up 10% to 13%. The sample was whole blood. All receptors come from an adult who was a healthcare worker with PCR-confirmed SARS-CoV-2 infection or an uninfected control (not recorded which).

This clonotype was seen only a few times. The chain is built from TRBV11-3 and TRBJ2-1; D is possibly TRBD1 (6 bases). The germline V gene has CDR1 SGHNT and CDR2 YENEEA. This CDR3 region has 15 residues. Trimming stripped 5 bases from V and 1 base from J, with 12 bases between. The CDR3, as DNA: TGTGCCAGCAGCACTACAGGACAGTCCTACAATGAGCAGTTCTTC. Residues: CASSTTGQSYNEQFF. The variable domain in full, completed from reference TRBV11-3 and TRBJ2-1, reads EAGVVQSPRYKIIEKKQPVAFWCNPISGHNTLYWYLQNLGQGPELLIRYENEEAVDDSQLPKDRFSAERLKGVDSTLKIQPAELGDSAVYLCASSTTGQSYNEQFFGPGTRLTVL.

The rearrangement joins TRBV6-1 to TRBJ2-3; D perhaps matches TRBD1 (6 bases). The V gene's germline CDR1 is MNHNS and CDR2 SASEGT. V was cut by 6 bases and J by 2 bases, with 9 bases left in between. The CDR3 runs to 13 residues. CDR3 residues: CASSGQNTDTQYF. The CDR3 DNA is TGTGCCAGCAGCGGACAGAACACAGATACGCAGTATTTT.

This clonotype was counted at least ten times. The rearrangement uses TRBV29-1 and TRBJ1-1; D may be TRBD1 (5 bases). The CDR3 is 14 amino acids. Germline CDR1 and CDR2: SQVTM and ANQGSEA. Trimming shortened V by 6 bases and J by 4 bases, and 18 bases separated the two germline ends. The CDR3 bases are TGCAGCGTGAGTGGGCCCGGGGGGTCCACTGAAGCTTTCTTT. Translating it yields CSVSGPGGSTEAFF.

This clonotype was observed at least ten times. The chain is built from TRBV5-1 and TRBJ2-3; D remains ambiguous. The germline CDR1 and CDR2 sequences are SGHRS and YFSETQ. Trimming took 1 base from V and 1 from J, leaving 10 bases between them. This CDR3 is 15 amino acids long. The CDR3 region is CASSLNPGGTDTQYF. For the CDR3, the DNA is TGCGCCAGCAGCTTGAATCCGGGCGGCACAGATACGCAGTATTTT.

This clonotype showed up many times. J is TRBJ2-3 and V is TRBV11-2; 7 bases line up with TRBD2. CDR3 size: 17 residues. V was clipped by 2 bases and J by 0 bases; unmatched bases: 8. CDR1 and CDR2 from the germline V gene are SGHAT and FQNNGV. The CDR3 DNA sequence: TGTGCCAGCAGCTTACGGGTCACGGGAGGAAGCACAGATACGCAGTATTTT. Translated, it gives CASSLRVTGGSTDTQYF.